One sample yielded the 30 T cell receptor beta chains listed below, sequenced in a study of cytomegalovirus exposure and HLA in healthy donors. The data were produced by immunoSEQ multiplex PCR, yet TCRdb's version contains in-frame clones alone and is incomplete. This repertoire shows 200,000 to 300,000 clones, approximately 87% found once; its top ten account for less than 3%. Sequenced sample: PBMCs. Receptors were obtained from a man aged 18 to 30 in good health and CMV-seronegative.

The V and J genes are TRBV28 and TRBJ2-1; a possible D gene is TRBD2 (5 bases). This CDR3 comprises 16 residues. Trimming stripped 3 bases from V and 10 bases from J, with 22 bases between. Per germline, CDR1 MDHEN and CDR2 SYDVKM. CDR3 loop: CASSFGVRVRGEEQFF. The CDR3 DNA sequence: TGTGCCAGCAGTTTCGGTGTACGGGTCCGGGGAGAAGAGCAGTTCTTC.

The chain employs TRBV4-3 and TRBJ2-7, with D perhaps matching TRBD2 (6 bases). CDR3 length: 14 residues. V dropped 1 base and J dropped 2 bases, with 9 bases sitting between them. The germline V gene has CDR1 LGHNA and CDR2 YSLEER. The CDR3 nucleotides read TGCGCCAGCAGCCAAGGGCGGGACCCCTACGAGCAGTACTTC. The encoded protein is CASSQGRDPYEQYF.

The rearrangement links TRBV19 to TRBJ1-1, with 7 bases fitting TRBD1. J gave up 1 base and V 10 bases, and 6 bases lay outside the gene matches. Germline loops: CDR1 LNHDA, CDR2 SQIVND (reference sequence). The CDR3 consists of 13 residues. The CDR3 bases are TGTGCCACTAATGACAGGGCGAACACTGAAGCTTTCTTT. Encoded protein: CATNDRANTEAFF.

V is TRBV28 and J is TRBJ2-7; D remains unclear. This CDR3 is built from 16 residues. Germline V CDR1 and CDR2: MDHEN, SYDVKM. V was pared by 2 bases and J by 0 bases, with 14 bases between. The CDR3 loop reads CASSLVRQATSYEQYF. The CDR3 region has the DNA TGTGCCAGCAGTTTAGTTCGGCAGGCGACCTCCTACGAGCAGTACTTC. Drawing the rest from reference TRBV28 and TRBJ2-7, the complete variable domain is DVKVTQSSRYLVKRTGEKVFLECVQDMDHENMFWYRQDPGLGLRLIYFSYDVKMKEKGDIPEGYSVSREKKERFSLILESASTNQTSMYLCASSLVRQATSYEQYFGPGTRLTVT.

This clone was observed once. This chain joins TRBV4-3 and TRBJ2-7; D uncertain. Germline V gives CDR1 LGHNA, CDR2 YSLEER. This CDR3 has 14 amino acids. V gave up 4 bases and J gave up 1 base, with 11 bases separating them. The CDR3 region is CASSRRVESYEQYF. DNA of the CDR3: TGCGCCAGCAGCCGTCGGGTAGAATCCTACGAGCAGTACTTC.

This chain connects TRBV2 to TRBJ1-6, with D unclear. CDR1 and CDR2 (germline): SNHLY, FYNNEI. The V gene lost 6 bases and the J gene lost 0 bases, with 3 bases spanning the gap. The CDR3 is made up of 13 amino acids. The CDR3 region is CASSSSYNSPLHF. CDR3 DNA sequence: TGTGCCAGCAGCAGCTCCTATAATTCACCCCTCCACTTT.

In the case of this clone: The junction shows a germline mismatch at one end, possibly a read error. Other DNA sequences within the sample encode an identical CDR3. The V gene is TRBV27, the J gene TRBJ1-1; the D is unclear. Germline values: CDR1 MNHEY, CDR2 SMNVEV (reference sequence). This CDR3 comprises 13 residues. CDR3 sequence reads: CASRNSGNTEAFF. In DNA, the CDR3 is TGCGCCAGCAGAAATTCAGGGAACACTGAAGCTTTCTTT.

DNA of the CDR3: TGTGCCAGCAGCTTCGCAGGTGGTAGGACTGAAGCTTTCTTT. Protein product: CASSFAGGRTEAFF. The rearrangement uses TRBV5-4 and TRBJ1-1, with D unresolved. V gave up 2 bases and J gave up 5 bases, with 13 bases separating them. CDR3 length equals 14 residues. Germline V gene sequence: CDR1 SGHNT, CDR2 YYREEE (reference sequence).

There are a few counts of this clone. This sequence joins TRBV7-2 and TRBJ2-3; 7 positions match TRBD2. The CDR3 is 13 amino acids. V gave up 5 bases and J gave up 8 bases; unmatched junction bases: 7. Germline V gene sequence: CDR1 SGHTA, CDR2 FQGNSA. The CDR3 loop is CASSPLAALTQYF. CDR3 bases: TGTGCCAGCAGCCCTCTAGCGGCCCTTACGCAGTATTTT.

This clone was observed a few times. The chain links TRBV4-1 to TRBJ1-5; no clear D gene. The germline V gene has CDR1 MGHRA and CDR2 YSYEKL. This CDR3 has 13 amino acids. Trimming removed 0 bases at V and 7 bases at J, with 7 bases between. The chain's CDR3 is CASSQDWPQPQHF. The CDR3 DNA reads as TGCGCCAGCAGCCAAGATTGGCCGCAGCCCCAGCATTTT.

V gene TRBV5-1 combines with J gene TRBJ2-1, with 11 positions matching TRBD2. Germline lookup yields CDR1 SGHRS and CDR2 YFSETQ. V was pared by 5 bases and J by 7 bases, with 5 bases of the junction left unmatched. This CDR3 has 14 amino acids. The CDR3 loop is CASSKTSGNNEQFF. The DNA of the CDR3 is TGCGCCAGCAGTAAGACTAGCGGGAATAATGAGCAGTTCTTC.

The chain has TRBV10-2 and TRBJ2-1; TRBD2 aligns across 10 bases. With 7 bases clipped from V and 4 bases from J, the junction kept 4 bases outside the gene matches. There are 14 residues in the CDR3. Germline V gene data show CDR1 as WSHSY and CDR2 as SAAADI. CDR3 in DNA: TGCGCCAGCAAACTAGCGGGGATTTACAATGAGCAGTTCTTC. It encodes CASKLAGIYNEQFF.

This clone was counted between two and nine times. In DNA form, the CDR3 reads TGTGCCAGCTCACCCAACTCCTACGAGCAGTACTTC. Residues: CASSPNSYEQYF. The rearrangement uses TRBV18 and TRBJ2-7; the D is unclear. CDR1 is KGHSH and CDR2 is LQKENI in the germline V gene. V was pared by 3 bases and J by 0 bases, with 3 bases between. The CDR3 is made up of 12 amino acids.

The CDR3 bases are TGCGCCATCTCAAGGGACTCCTCCTACAATGAGCAGTTCTTC. Translated: CAISRDSSYNEQFF. The chain uses TRBV10-1 and TRBJ2-1; possibly TRBD2 for D (6 bases). Germline V CDR1 and CDR2: WNHNN, SYGVQD (reference sequence). The CDR3 runs to 14 residues. V lost 10 bases and J 0 bases, leaving 13 bases between the germline ends.

In its sample, this clone was seen once. The chain combines TRBV7-9 with TRBJ2-3; D remains ambiguous. The CDR3 length is 16 residues. Between the trimmed V and J ends, which lost 3 bases and 2 bases, there was a span of 15 bases. CDR1 and CDR2 (germline): SEHNR, FQNEAQ (reference sequence). The CDR3 nucleotides read TGTGCCAGCAGCTTCTTGGCCGACCTAGACACAGATACGCAGTATTTT. Translation gives CASSFLADLDTDTQYF. The whole variable domain, filled in from reference TRBV7-9 and TRBJ2-3, reads DTGVSQNPRHKITKRGQNVTFRCDPISEHNRLYWYRQTLGQGPEFLTYFQNEAQLEKSRLLSDRFSAERPKGSFSTLEIQRTEQGDSAMYLCASSFLADLDTDTQYFGPGTRLTVL.

The rearrangement links TRBV5-1 to TRBJ1-1, with unresolved D. The CDR3 spans 13 residues. Per the germline V gene, CDR1 is SGHRS and CDR2 is YFSETQ. Trimming removed 0 bases from V and 1 base from J, with 4 bases in between. This chain's CDR3 is CASSLDRNTEAFF. The CDR3, as DNA: TGCGCCAGCAGCTTGGACAGGAACACTGAAGCTTTCTTT.

This chain joins TRBV4-1 and TRBJ2-3, with D tentatively TRBD2 (5 bases). Germline V gives CDR1 MGHRA, CDR2 YSYEKL. V was shortened by 1 base and J by 3 bases, with 11 bases between the two germline ends. The CDR3 sequence is 15 residues long. The CDR3 DNA sequence: TGCGCCAGCAGCCAAGGGCACGGGGATACAGATACGCAGTATTTT. Residues: CASSQGHGDTDTQYF.

This clone has only one observation. V usage is TRBV4-1 and J usage is TRBJ2-7; D is unclear. This CDR3 region has 16 residues. In germline, CDR1 is MGHRA, CDR2 YSYEKL. V lost 1 base to trimming and J lost 1 base, with 14 bases between them. CDR3 in amino acids: CASSQVRRSNSYEQYF. In DNA form, the CDR3 reads TGCGCCAGCAGCCAAGTGAGAAGATCAAATTCCTACGAGCAGTACTTC.

The chain has TRBV7-8 and TRBJ2-3; the D gene is possibly TRBD2 (5 bases). The length of the CDR3 is 17 residues. Germline V gene sequence: CDR1 SGHVS, CDR2 FQNEAQ. Trimming stripped 5 bases from V and 0 bases from J, with 18 bases between. The CDR3 loop reads CASSLFPQDFSTDTQYF. DNA of the CDR3: TGTGCCAGCAGCCTATTCCCCCAGGACTTTAGCACAGATACGCAGTATTTT.

The V and J genes are TRBV19 and TRBJ1-1; D gene ambiguous. CDR1 is LNHDA, CDR2 SQIVND, per germline (reference sequence). V was trimmed by 6 bases and J by 1 base, leaving 9 bases between them. This CDR3 region has 13 residues. The DNA for the CDR3 is TGTGCCAGTAGCCGCGACAAGAACACTGAAGCTTTCTTT. Its protein is CASSRDKNTEAFF.

The chain employs TRBV27 and TRBJ1-2, with a possible D match to TRBD1 (5 bases). This CDR3 is 13 amino acids long. Trimming left V 2 bases short and J 4 bases short, with 8 bases between. Per germline, CDR1 MNHEY and CDR2 SMNVEV (reference sequence). The CDR3 DNA is TGTGCCAGCAGTTTACGCGGGGGCTATGGCTACACCTTC. It encodes CASSLRGGYGYTF.

This clone has just a few counts. This chain links TRBV5-6 with TRBJ1-2, with unresolved D. This CDR3 is built from 13 residues. CDR1 and CDR2 from the germline V gene are SGHDT and YYEEEE. With 2 bases removed from V and 4 bases from J, the gap between germline ends came to 9 bases. CDR3 bases: TGTGCCAGCAGCTTCGGAGGACTCTATGGCTACACCTTC. Protein product: CASSFGGLYGYTF.

Details on this clone: Additional DNA sequences in this sample encode the identical CDR3. V gene TRBV19 combines with J gene TRBJ2-2; perhaps TRBD1 as D (5 bases). The CDR3 is 14 residues long. Germline CDR1 LNHDA, CDR2 SQIVND (reference sequence). V lost 2 bases, J lost 1 base, and 5 bases lay in between. The CDR3 protein is CASSITGNTGELFF. In DNA form, the CDR3 reads TGTGCCAGTAGTATAACAGGGAACACCGGGGAGCTGTTTTTT.

This chain connects TRBV5-8 to TRBJ2-2; tentatively, D is TRBD2 (6 bases). V was trimmed by 5 bases and J by 5 bases, leaving 10 bases between them. This CDR3 has 13 amino acids. The V gene's germline CDR1 is SGHTS and CDR2 YDEGEE. The CDR3 sequence is CASRTRGTGELFF. The CDR3 DNA is TGTGCCAGCAGGACCCGGGGGACCGGGGAGCTGTTTTTT.

This clone was seen more than once but under ten times. The gene calls are TRBV11-2 and TRBJ1-6; D is perhaps TRBD1 (6 bases). The V gene lost 5 bases and the J gene lost 13 bases, with 9 bases spanning the gap. The CDR3 loop spans 11 amino acids. Looked up from germline, CDR1 is SGHAT and CDR2 is FQNNGV. CDR3 sequence: CASSTGWPLHF. As DNA, the CDR3 is TGTGCCAGCAGCACAGGGTGGCCCCTCCACTTT.

The rearrangement joins TRBV5-6 to TRBJ2-5; D is uncertain. The germline V and J ends were trimmed by 4 bases and 4 bases, with 17 bases remaining between them. The CDR3 runs 15 residues. The germline CDR1 and CDR2 sequences are SGHDT and YYEEEE. CDR3 sequence: CASSRLEASLETQYF. CDR3 in DNA: TGTGCCAGCAGCCGACTCGAAGCGTCCCTAGAGACCCAGTACTTC.

This clone was seen just once. This chain uses TRBV27 with TRBJ2-1; 10 bases are shared with TRBD2. V was pared by 5 bases and J by 9 bases, with 16 bases of the junction left unmatched. Germline V gene sequence: CDR1 MNHEY, CDR2 SMNVEV (reference sequence). This CDR3 region has 17 residues. The CDR3 sequence: CASSLWPPAGGNSEQFF. The CDR3 DNA reads TGTGCCAGCAGTCTTTGGCCCCCAGCGGGAGGGAACAGTGAGCAGTTCTTC.

The gene calls are TRBV27 and TRBJ2-7; 9 bases line up with TRBD1. CDR1 MNHEY and CDR2 SMNVEV come from the germline V gene (reference sequence). V shed 6 bases, J shed 2 bases, and the junction held 8 bases outside the gene matches. This CDR3 is built from 15 residues. DNA of the CDR3: TGTGCCAGCAGCCTACAGGGGGCGGTAACCTACGAGCAGTACTTC. Protein sequence: CASSLQGAVTYEQYF.

The J gene is TRBJ1-1, the V gene TRBV6-5; D ambiguous. Germline loops: CDR1 MNHEY, CDR2 SVGAGI. Trimming pared 5 bases from V and 5 bases from J, leaving 12 bases between. This CDR3 spans 13 amino acids. The CDR3 nucleotides read TGTGCCAGCAGTCCCGGCGGAATAACTGAAGCTTTCTTT. Encoded protein: CASSPGGITEAFF.

The genes are TRBV18 and TRBJ1-2; D is possibly TRBD1 (6 bases). Germline lookup yields CDR1 KGHSH and CDR2 LQKENI. Trimming took off 3 bases at V and 4 bases at J, with 18 bases between the two ends. The CDR3 covers 16 residues. For the CDR3, the DNA is TGTGCCAGCTCACCTCTTGGCCAGGGGCTTTCCTATGGCTACACCTTC. Translating it yields CASSPLGQGLSYGYTF.